Listed below are T cell receptor beta chains from one sample, sequenced in a study of CD8+ T cells in alopecia areata. TCRdb keeps only in-frame clones here, not all; method: immunoSEQ multiplex PCR. The sample lists fewer than 150,000 clones, less than 45% occurring once. The specimen sequenced was CD4+ T cells sorted from blood. These receptors all stem from a human donor with alopecia areata. CDR3s include the opening cysteine and the closing phenylalanine or tryptophan. Each record gives: V gene, CDR3 protein.

V: TRBV15
CDR3: CATSRHLDNEKLFF

V: TRBV7-3
CDR3: CASSLDSNTDTQYF

V: TRBV7-2
CDR3: CASGGPGNQPQHF

V: TRBV4-3
CDR3: CASSQDSPGTSGSIEQFF

V: TRBV29-1
CDR3: CSVSRTSGGADTQYF

V: TRBV7-9
CDR3: CASGQDNEQFF

V: TRBV11-2
CDR3: CASSLWGVGTEAFF

V: TRBV5-1
CDR3: CASSSQETQYF

V: TRBV29-1
CDR3: CSTTGTSGSDTQYF

V: TRBV29-1
CDR3: CSLLADQETQYF

V: TRBV7-9
CDR3: CASSQQDPYGYTF

V: TRBV15
CDR3: CATSRGGQGLYEQYF

V: TRBV29-1
CDR3: CSVQWEVSTEAFF

V: TRBV11-3
CDR3: CASSGRETQYF

V: TRBV5-1
CDR3: CASSLSGMGRDTQYF

V: TRBV29-1
CDR3: CSAGIRLGGRRETQYF

V: TRBV29-1
CDR3: CSVLDSYEQYF

V: TRBV29-1
CDR3: CSAGQGRNQPQHF

V: TRBV5-1
CDR3: CASSTRTGRKPGANVLTF

V: TRBV18
CDR3: CASSRNRDRDHEQYF

V: TRBV30
CDR3: CAWSVLEPSVGYEQYF

V: TRBV29-1
CDR3: CSVERGPMNTEAFF

V: TRBV5-1
CDR3: CASSDGTAQETQYF

V: TRBV29-1
CDR3: CSVQAQENTEAFF

V: TRBV7-2
CDR3: CASSSGGAAALDGYTF

V: TRBV29-1
CDR3: CSVGRASEETQYF

V: TRBV10-3
CDR3: CAISDQSNQPQHF

V: TRBV29-1
CDR3: CSVDGYRGTDTQYF

V: TRBV29-1
CDR3: CSVARGNGWTEAFF

V: TRBV5-1
CDR3: CASSLGPQETQYF

V: TRBV29-1
CDR3: CSDMTDRVPQFF

V: TRBV2
CDR3: CASSGETTPGNEQYF

V: TRBV11-2
CDR3: CASSRTSGQETQYF

V: TRBV7-3
CDR3: CASSRGGSYEQYF

V: TRBV5-1
CDR3: CASSIGKETQYF

V: TRBV30
CDR3: CAWSVLGETQYF

V: TRBV5-4
CDR3: CASSFGQDPYNEQFF

V: TRBV4-3
CDR3: CASSQGTSGRDGELFF

V: TRBV2
CDR3: CASSADRLAKNIQYF

V: TRBV7-3
CDR3: CASSLTSGIVSYEQYF

V: TRBV4-1
CDR3: CASSQEVRVQGPQHF

V: TRBV5-1
CDR3: CASSLEGYYEQYF

V: TRBV27
CDR3: CASRIGQAIETQYF

V: TRBV7-9
CDR3: CASSTNNSPLHF

V: TRBV7-2
CDR3: CASSRTRGATQYF

V: TRBV7-2
CDR3: CASSLGGAPGYTF

V: TRBV2
CDR3: CASSLSPGQVAYEQYF

V: TRBV5-6
CDR3: CASSFPDAGQVPDGYTF

V: TRBV29-1
CDR3: CSGDGTGGTDTQYF

V: TRBV10-3
CDR3: CAIKSGTGGDGANVLTF

V: TRBV29-1
CDR3: CSVRTTGEGQRLDTQYF

V: TRBV7-2
CDR3: CASSRWADTSGANVLTF

V: TRBV9
CDR3: CASSARAAGTDTQYF

V: TRBV12-5
CDR3: CASGLTQGSGRDTEAFF

V: TRBV7-9
CDR3: CASSLLTGGFYYGGYTF

V: TRBV7-3
CDR3: CASSLTRDSGEQYF

V: TRBV2
CDR3: CASSARGSQGVTGANVLTF

V: TRBV7-2
CDR3: CASSPRGPYEQYF

V: TRBV28
CDR3: CASNGVGRNQPQHF